The clone carrying this T cell receptor beta chain was recorded at least ten times. During its preparation, the TCRbeta library received unique molecular identifiers. Each CDR3 protein gets one entry after TCRdb re-called the PCR reads with MiXCR. The data hold over 70,000 distinct CDR3 sequences, with 10% to 15% observed a single time. The entry originates in a study of T-cell reconstitution after alpha-beta-depleted transplantation in children. Trimming cost V 4 bases and J 2 bases, with 9 bases left between them. Germline CDR1 reads KGHDR; CDR2 reads SFDVKD. The CDR3 runs to 14 residues. The sequencing used PBMCs from the stem cell graft donor, collected from the stem cell graft. The TCR comes from a human donor who donated a stem cell graft to a child with inherited bone marrow failure. V gene TRBV24-1 combines with J gene TRBJ2-3; perhaps D is TRBD1 or TRBD2 (5 bases each). CDR3 region: CATSDTGATDTQYF. CDR3 nucleotide sequence: TGTGCCACCAGTGACACCGGGGCCACAGATACGCAGTATTTT.